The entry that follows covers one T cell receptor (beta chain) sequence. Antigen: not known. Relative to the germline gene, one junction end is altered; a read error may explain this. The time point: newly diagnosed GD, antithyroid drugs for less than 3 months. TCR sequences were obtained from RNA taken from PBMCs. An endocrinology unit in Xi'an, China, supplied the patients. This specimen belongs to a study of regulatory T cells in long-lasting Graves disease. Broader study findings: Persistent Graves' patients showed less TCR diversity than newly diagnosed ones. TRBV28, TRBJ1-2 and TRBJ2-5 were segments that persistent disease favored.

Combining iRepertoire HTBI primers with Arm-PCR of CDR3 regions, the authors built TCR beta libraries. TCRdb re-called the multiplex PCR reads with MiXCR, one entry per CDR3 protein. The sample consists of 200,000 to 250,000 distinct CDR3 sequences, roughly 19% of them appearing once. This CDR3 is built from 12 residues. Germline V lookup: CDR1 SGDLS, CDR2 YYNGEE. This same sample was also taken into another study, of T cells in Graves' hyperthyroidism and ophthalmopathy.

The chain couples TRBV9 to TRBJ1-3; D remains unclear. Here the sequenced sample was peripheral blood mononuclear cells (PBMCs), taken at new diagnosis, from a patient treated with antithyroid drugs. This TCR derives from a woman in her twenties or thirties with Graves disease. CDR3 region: CVSSSGGNTIYF. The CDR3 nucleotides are TGTGTCAGCAGCTCTGGAGGAAACACTATATATTTT.